This T cell receptor (beta chain) was sequenced in a study of blood T cell repertoires in COVID-19. As for the study in general: The United States, Italy and Spain provided the acute and convalescent COVID-19 samples. T cells, B-cell-depleted T cells, or PBMCs provided the cDNA or gDNA that served as material.

The J segment lost 6 bases and the V segment lost 3 bases, leaving 9 bases of the junction unmatched. The CDR3 has 16 amino acids. Germline assignment: CDR1 SEHNR and CDR2 FQNEAQ (reference sequence). Per the study methods: Scientists estimated how many nucleated cells there were by amplifying reference gene primers. Using immunoSEQ multiplex PCR, the repertoire was profiled, and TCRdb retains in-frame clones only, with some absent. Clone size and the V and J calls come from that table; the DNA yielded D and trimming. The sample lists about 87,000 clones, about 80% seen once, with approximately 4.6% in the top ten.

The sequence was obtained from a woman aged 45-65 years with acute or convalescent COVID-19. V and J are TRBV7-9 and TRBJ2-2; 8 bases agree with TRBD2. Specimen: peripheral blood. CDR3 sequence (DNA): TGTGCCAGCAGCTTGGGTTCTAGCGGGCCCTCCGGGGAGCTGTTTTTT. This gives the protein CASSLGSSGPSGELFF. The full variable domain, its missing parts supplied by reference TRBV7-9 and TRBJ2-2, is DTGVSQNPRHKITKRGQNVTFRCDPISEHNRLYWYRQTLGQGPEFLTYFQNEAQLEKSRLLSDRFSAERPKGSFSTLEIQRTEQGDSAMYLCASSLGSSGPSGELFFGEGSRLTVL.